This TCR beta chain was captured by sequencing in a study of blood T cells in healthy people across ages. The amount of total RNA extracted per sample was at least 5.5 micrograms. The table lists this clonotype with a few counts. CDR1 is DFQATT and CDR2 is SNEGSKA in the germline V gene (reference sequence). The CDR3 contains 10 residues. A second PCR of 7 to 11 cycles used a sample-barcoded 5' primer and a J-beta primer mix. TCRdb reanalysed the 5' RACE reads using MiXCR and keeps one entry per CDR3 protein. The sample yields fewer than 800,000 distinct CDR3 sequences, more than 20% seen once. Separately, the same data were catalogued under a study of T cells of mothers and their children. That report notes: Related mother-child pairs showed slightly higher but non-significant overlap than unrelated pairs.

J is TRBJ2-5 and V is TRBV20-1; D gene unclear. The J call is doubtful: the DNA matches TRBJ2-1 better. This clonotype was sampled from a boy aged 5-17 years in good health. The specimen was blood. CDR3 sequence reads: CSVPRSEQFF. The CDR3 region has the DNA TGCAGTGTCCCCCGTAGCGAGCAGTTCTTC.